This TCR beta chain was profiled in a study of PD-1 blockade in classical Hodgkin lymphoma. In every patient, relapse followed autologous stem cell transplantation, while exposure to brentuximab vedotin differed. By magnetic negative selection, CD4+ T cells were purified from thawed PBMCs. Best responses fell into complete response, partial response or progressive disease. Clones were sequenced by immunoSEQ multiplex PCR, and TCRdb holds only the in-frame ones, with some missing. The sample carries about 8,500 clones, around 82% recorded once. CDR1 and CDR2 (germline): SGHKS, YYEKEE (reference sequence). Trimming took off 0 bases at V and 3 bases at J, with 20 bases between the two ends. The CDR3 length is 18 residues.

The chain combines TRBV5-5 with TRBJ2-3, with D possibly being TRBD1 or TRBD2 (5 bases each). The sample consisted of CD4+ T cells from blood, taken at baseline. The source is a human donor with classical Hodgkin lymphoma. In DNA form, the CDR3 reads TGTGCCAGCAGCTTGGTTTGGGGGATCAAGAAAACAACAGATACGCAGTATTTT. Translation: CASSLVWGIKKTTDTQYF.